The 23 T cell receptor beta chains reported below all come from one sample, sequenced in a study of T cell responses to AZD1222 COVID-19 vaccine. Only in-frame clones appear in the TCRdb table, and some are missing; sequencing was by immunoSEQ multiplex PCR. The sample contains 120,000 to 150,000 clones, 88% of which appear only once. The specimen was peripheral blood, collected on day 0 of AZD1222 vaccination. The receptors were sampled from an adult in good health.

The V call is TRBV5-4, the J call TRBJ1-2; TRBD1 agrees at 7 bases. V lost 5 bases and J lost 4; bases outside the gene matches: 8. The CDR3 length is 14 residues. Germline-derived CDR1 and CDR2 are SGHNT and YYREEE (reference sequence). In nucleotides, the CDR3 is TGTGCCAGCAGACCTCCGGGACAGATCTATGGCTACACCTTC. This gives the protein CASRPPGQIYGYTF.

This chain links TRBV14 with TRBJ2-2, with D perhaps given as TRBD1 or TRBD2 (5 bases each). V lost 0 bases, J lost 6 bases, and 11 bases lay in between. Germline CDR1 SGHDN, CDR2 FVKESK. This CDR3 has 15 amino acids. The CDR3 nucleotides are TGTGCCAGCAGCCAAGATCCGAGGGGTTCCGGGGAGCTGTTTTTT. Its translation is CASSQDPRGSGELFF.

The gene calls are TRBV21-1 and TRBJ2-1. TRBV21-1 is a listed pseudogene. The CDR3 totals 19 residues. The DNA of the CDR3 is TGTGCCAGCAGCAAGGCCGGGACCTCCATTCGGGCCTCCTACAATGAGCAGTTCTTC. As protein: CASSKAGTSIRASYNEQFF.

This rearrangement joins TRBV12-5 to TRBJ2-5; D may match TRBD1 or TRBD2 (5 bases each). The CDR3 runs to 14 residues. Germline V lookup: CDR1 LGHNT, CDR2 FRNRAP. The ends were cut back, 6 bases at V and 5 bases at J, with 16 bases in the middle. The CDR3 sequence: CASGPGSLGETQYF. CDR3 coding DNA: TGTGCTAGTGGCCCAGGGAGTTTGGGGGAGACCCAGTACTTC.

The rearrangement joins TRBV5-5 to TRBJ2-2; no firm D call. The CDR3 is made up of 15 amino acids. Germline V CDR1 and CDR2: SGHKS, YYEKEE (reference sequence). V gave up 0 bases and J gave up 2 bases, with 8 bases separating them. CDR3 region: CASSLDRSNTGELFF. The CDR3 DNA reads as TGTGCCAGCAGCTTGGATCGGAGTAACACCGGGGAGCTGTTTTTT.

The V call is TRBV5-4, the J call TRBJ1-1; the D gene is possibly TRBD1 (5 bases). The V and J ends lost 0 bases and 1 base respectively, with 10 bases between them. In germline, CDR1 is SGHNT, CDR2 YYREEE (reference sequence). This CDR3 contains 15 residues. The CDR3 sequence: CASSLAQGANTEAFF. Here the CDR3 DNA reads TGTGCCAGCAGCTTGGCCCAAGGGGCGAACACTGAAGCTTTCTTT. Using reference TRBV5-4 and TRBJ1-1 for the parts outside the CDR3, the full variable domain is ETGVTQSPTHLIKTRGQQVTLRCSSQSGHNTVSWYQQALGQGPQFIFQYYREEENGRGNFPPRFSGLQFPNYSSELNVNALELDDSALYLCASSLAQGANTEAFFGQGTRLTVV.

The chain recombines TRBV5-8 with TRBJ2-7; tentatively, D is TRBD1 (5 bases). The CDR3 spans 14 residues. Germline lookup yields CDR1 SGHTS and CDR2 YDEGEE. The germline V and J ends were trimmed by 5 bases and 3 bases, with 15 bases remaining between them. The CDR3 protein is CASSFSGLGYEQYF. CDR3 nucleotide sequence: TGTGCCAGCAGTTTTTCAGGGCTAGGCTACGAGCAGTACTTC.

The chain carries TRBV27 and TRBJ1-5; D ambiguous. The V end was cut by 5 bases, the J end by 3 bases, with 14 bases between. This CDR3 region has 15 residues. Germline CDR1 is MNHEY and CDR2 is SMNVEV (reference sequence). The CDR3: CASSTLGVTNQPQHF. The DNA of the CDR3 is TGTGCCAGCAGTACCCTCGGGGTTACCAATCAGCCCCAGCATTTT.

The chain links TRBV6-2 or TRBV6-3 to TRBJ1-5; no clear D gene. This CDR3 contains 15 residues. Germline V gene sequence: CDR1 MNHEY, CDR2 SVGEGT. V was trimmed by 2 bases and J by 0 bases, leaving 8 bases between them. CDR3 region: CASSYRGYSNQPQHF. In DNA form, the CDR3 reads TGTGCCAGCAGTTACCGAGGGTATAGCAATCAGCCCCAGCATTTT.

The chain employs TRBV7-2 and TRBJ2-5; D perhaps matches TRBD1 (5 bases). Germline CDR1 reads SGHTA; CDR2 reads FQGNSA. The CDR3 is made up of 13 amino acids. V was pared by 4 bases and J by 7 bases, with 13 bases between. The CDR3 DNA reads as TGTGCCAGCAGCTCTCAGGGTTGGGGGACCCAGTACTTC. It yields the protein CASSSQGWGTQYF.

The chain combines TRBV3-1 (or the pseudogene TRBV3-2) with TRBJ2-7; 11 nucleotides agree with TRBD2. J was trimmed by 4 bases and V by 3 bases; bases with no gene match: 11. The CDR3 contains 17 residues. CDR1 LGHDT and CDR2 YNNKEL come from the germline V gene (reference sequence). The CDR3 coding sequence is TGTGCCAGCAGCCATTTACTAGCGGGAGTTAAGGGTTACGAGCAGTACTTC. This codes for CASSHLLAGVKGYEQYF.

The chain recombines TRBV19 with TRBJ1-2, with D unresolved. V lost 3 bases and J 0 bases, leaving 5 bases between the germline ends. Germline CDR1 and CDR2: LNHDA and SQIVND (reference sequence). The CDR3 consists of 13 residues. CDR3 coding DNA: TGTGCCAGTAGTATGGCAGCTAACTATGGCTACACCTTC. The encoded protein is CASSMAANYGYTF.

The rearrangement uses TRBV28 and TRBJ2-1, with 8 bases identical to TRBD2. V trimming: 4 bases; J trimming: 0 bases; junction bases outside the gene matches: 5. CDR1 is MDHEN and CDR2 is SYDVKM in the germline V gene. CDR3 length: 16 residues. This chain's CDR3 is CASSWPGTSSYNEQFF. The CDR3 DNA reads as TGTGCCAGCAGTTGGCCCGGGACTAGCTCCTACAATGAGCAGTTCTTC.

This chain connects TRBV3-1 (or the pseudogene TRBV3-2) to TRBJ1-3; a weak D match, TRBD1 (6 bases). Trimming stripped 3 bases from V and 1 base from J, with 10 bases between. The CDR3 is made up of 15 amino acids. Germline assignment: CDR1 LGHDT and CDR2 YNNKEL (reference sequence). The CDR3 nucleotides read TGTGCCAGCAGCCACGCCGGGACATCTGGAAACACCATATATTTT. It encodes CASSHAGTSGNTIYF.

This rearrangement joins TRBV12-3 or TRBV12-4 to TRBJ2-1, with D perhaps TRBD1 (5 bases). The CDR3 runs 13 residues. With 2 bases removed from V and 14 bases from J, the gap between germline ends came to 16 bases. In DNA form, the CDR3 reads TGTGCCAGCAGTTTACTCCAGGGCTCCCTGGAGTTCTTC. Its protein product is CASSLLQGSLEFF.

The chain has TRBV24-1 and TRBJ2-1; TRBD1 is a possible D gene (5 bases). CDR1 is KGHDR, CDR2 SFDVKD, per germline. This CDR3 spans 15 amino acids. V lost 4 bases, J lost 10 bases, and 19 bases lay in between. Here the CDR3 reads CATSDPGRGHQEQFF. The CDR3 DNA follows: TGTGCCACCAGTGACCCCGGTAGGGGCCACCAGGAGCAGTTCTTC.

This chain joins TRBV6-1 and TRBJ1-1; 7 bases are shared with TRBD1. V shed 2 bases, J shed 4 bases, and the junction held 7 bases outside the gene matches. Germline CDR1 reads MNHNS; CDR2 reads SASEGT. This CDR3 region has 15 residues. The CDR3 loop is CASSEHPGGGTEAFF. CDR3 in DNA: TGTGCCAGCAGTGAACACCCAGGGGGTGGCACTGAAGCTTTCTTT.

CDR3 amino acids: CASFARDRGLSSYNEQFF. DNA of the CDR3: TGTGCCAGCTTCGCCCGGGACAGGGGATTAAGCTCCTACAATGAGCAGTTCTTC. The rearrangement uses TRBV27 and TRBJ2-1; TRBD1 agrees at 10 bases. The V and J ends lost 8 bases and 0 bases, in that order; junction bases with no gene match: 13. The CDR3 has 18 amino acids. Looked up from germline, CDR1 is MNHEY and CDR2 is SMNVEV (reference sequence).

The rearrangement joins TRBV6-5 to TRBJ2-2, with a possible D match to TRBD2 (5 bases). CDR1 and CDR2 (germline): MNHEY, SVGAGI. V dropped 8 bases and J dropped 5 bases, with 6 bases sitting between them. The CDR3 is 11 amino acids. The CDR3 nucleotides are TGTGCCAGCCGGGGTACCGGGGAGCTGTTTTTT. Its protein product is CASRGTGELFF.

The chain combines TRBV6-2 or TRBV6-3 with TRBJ2-3; 7 nucleotides agree with TRBD1. Looked up from germline, CDR1 is MNHEY and CDR2 is SVGEGT. The CDR3 length is 15 residues. V trimming: 6 bases; J trimming: 2 bases; junction bases outside the gene matches: 8. This CDR3 is CASSRTGVPTDTQYF. The DNA for the CDR3 is TGTGCCAGCAGCCGAACAGGGGTCCCCACAGATACGCAGTATTTT.

This clone was seen only once. The CDR3 nucleotides are TGCGCCAGCAGCTTGGGCGGTAGTCAGCCCCAGCATTTT. This translates into CASSLGGSQPQHF. This chain joins TRBV5-1 and TRBJ1-5; D remains ambiguous. Germline V gene data show CDR1 as SGHRS and CDR2 as YFSETQ. The germline V and J ends were trimmed by 0 bases and 6 bases, with 7 bases remaining between them. CDR3 length: 13 amino acids.

The chain carries TRBV3-1 (or the pseudogene TRBV3-2) and TRBJ1-1; perhaps TRBD1 as D (5 bases). The V gene lost 2 bases and the J gene lost 4 bases, with 14 bases spanning the gap. Germline CDR1 reads LGHDT; CDR2 reads YNNKEL (reference sequence). The CDR3 runs 15 residues. The CDR3 coding sequence is TGTGCCAGCAGCCAAACGACCACAGGTTCCACTGAAGCTTTCTTT. Translation gives CASSQTTTGSTEAFF.

This rearrangement joins TRBV19 to TRBJ1-1; D is uncertain. V was pared by 3 bases and J by 2 bases, with 7 bases between. Germline CDR1 and CDR2: LNHDA and SQIVND (reference sequence). The CDR3 length is 13 residues. The CDR3 here is CASSMGINTEAFF. The CDR3 nucleotides are TGTGCCAGTAGTATGGGGATTAACACTGAAGCTTTCTTT.